These 16 T cell receptor beta chains were all obtained from the same sample, sequenced in a study of Ad26.COV2.S vaccination and SARS-CoV-2 variants. Generated by immunoSEQ multiplex PCR, the TCRdb table keeps only in-frame clones and is missing some. This sample has approximately 300,000 clones, with approximately 86% found just once. Treatment in this sample: some 20 received Ad26.COV2.S at low or high dose, single or two shots; 5 received placebo; per-sample allocation not given. The samples were gathered on day 63 after the first injection of vaccine or placebo. Here the sequenced sample was peripheral blood, taken in a trial of Ad26.COV2.S vaccine versus placebo. The receptor set was obtained from a person aged 18-60 years who received the Ad26.COV2.S COVID-19 vaccine or a placebo.

The rearrangement uses TRBV6-5 and TRBJ1-6, with D perhaps TRBD1 (5 bases). With 8 bases removed from V and 7 bases from J, the gap between germline ends came to 12 bases. CDR1 is MNHEY and CDR2 is SVGAGI in the germline V gene. This CDR3 region has 13 residues. DNA for the CDR3: TGTGCCAGCCGGGGGGGTCGGAATTCACCCCTCCACTTT. The encoded protein is CASRGGRNSPLHF.

The chain links TRBV6-5 to TRBJ2-2; D is possibly TRBD1 or TRBD2 (5 bases each). The germline V gene has CDR1 MNHEY and CDR2 SVGAGI. The V end was cut by 0 bases, the J end by 5 bases, with 10 bases between. The CDR3 consists of 15 residues. The DNA of the CDR3 is TGTGCCAGCAGTTACTCGGGGACCCAGACCGGGGAGCTGTTTTTT. Translated: CASSYSGTQTGELFF.

The chain links TRBV5-6 to TRBJ2-5, with 7 bases matching TRBD1. V was pared by 2 bases and J by 2 bases, with 12 bases of the junction left unmatched. CDR3 length: 17 amino acids. CDR1 and CDR2 from the germline V gene are SGHDT and YYEEEE. The CDR3 DNA reads TGTGCCAGCAGCTTCACCGGGACAGCCCGTCCTCAAGAGACCCAGTACTTC. Its protein is CASSFTGTARPQETQYF.

The rearrangement joins TRBV13 to TRBJ1-1, with D hard to call. Germline V gene sequence: CDR1 PRHDT, CDR2 FYEKMQ (reference sequence). The CDR3 consists of 12 residues. Deletions cut 1 base from V and 7 bases from J, with 7 bases between. The CDR3 DNA reads as TGTGCCAGCAGCTTAGATAGGGATGAAGCTTTCTTT. This sequence encodes CASSLDRDEAFF. Supplemented by reference TRBV13 and TRBJ1-1, the full variable domain reads AAGVIQSPRHLIKEKRETATLKCYPIPRHDTVYWYQQGPGQDPQFLISFYEKMQSDKGSIPDRFSAQQFSDYHSELNMSSLELGDSALYFCASSLDRDEAFFGQGTRLTVV.

The chain has TRBV28 and TRBJ1-1, with 9 bases identical to TRBD1. Per germline, CDR1 MDHEN and CDR2 SYDVKM. Trimming took 6 bases from V and 5 from J; bases not matched to a gene: 7. This CDR3 spans 14 amino acids. The CDR3, as DNA: TGTGCCAGCAGACACGGGACAGGGAGTACTGAAGCTTTCTTT. Translating gives CASRHGTGSTEAFF.

The CDR3: CASSLEGPRPEQYF. The CDR3 DNA is TGTGCCAGCAGTTTAGAGGGCCCAAGGCCCGAGCAGTACTTC. The chain has TRBV27 and TRBJ2-7; tentative D call: TRBD2 (5 bases). V was trimmed by 2 bases and J by 6 bases, leaving 14 bases between them. This CDR3 is built from 14 residues. The germline V gene has CDR1 MNHEY and CDR2 SMNVEV (reference sequence).

This chain links TRBV7-2 with TRBJ2-5; TRBD2 matches at 7 bases. V dropped 4 bases and J dropped 7; count of bases not matched to a gene: 21. CDR1 and CDR2 from the germline V gene are SGHTA and FQGNSA. CDR3 length: 18 amino acids. In nucleotides, the CDR3 is TGTGCCAGCAGCTCTAGGCACGTGGCGGGAGCCCAGGGTGGGACCCAGTACTTC. It translates to CASSSRHVAGAQGGTQYF.

The sample holds a few counts of this clone. The chain combines TRBV7-9 with TRBJ2-7; D remains unclear. CDR3 size: 12 residues. V gave up 5 bases and J gave up 4 bases, with 9 bases separating them. CDR1 is SEHNR, CDR2 FQNEAQ, per germline (reference sequence). CDR3 nucleotides: TGTGCCAGCAGCCCGGTATCTTACGAGCAGTACTTC. It is translated as CASSPVSYEQYF. The variable domain in full, with the rest retrieved from reference TRBV7-9 and TRBJ2-7, is DTGVSQNPRHKITKRGQNVTFRCDPISEHNRLYWYRQTLGQGPEFLTYFQNEAQLEKSRLLSDRFSAERPKGSFSTLEIQRTEQGDSAMYLCASSPVSYEQYFGPGTRLTVT.

The rearrangement joins TRBV13 to TRBJ1-3; a possible D gene is TRBD1 (6 bases). Trimming shortened V by 4 bases and J by 4 bases, and 11 bases separated the two germline ends. Per germline, CDR1 PRHDT and CDR2 FYEKMQ (reference sequence). This CDR3 comprises 14 residues. This CDR3 reads CASSSGASGNTIYF. The CDR3 region has the DNA TGTGCCAGCAGCTCAGGGGCATCAGGAAACACCATATATTTT.

V and J are TRBV11-1 and TRBJ2-7; D gene uncertain. Germline assignment: CDR1 SGHAT and CDR2 FQDESV (reference sequence). Trimming cost V 2 bases and J 3 bases, with 11 bases left between them. The CDR3 length is 14 residues. In DNA form, the CDR3 reads TGTGCCAGCAGCTTACGCAGCCTACACTACGAGCAGTACTTC. Its protein is CASSLRSLHYEQYF.

The V call is TRBV3-1 (or the pseudogene TRBV3-2), the J call TRBJ2-2, with 9 positions matching TRBD2. Germline CDR1 reads LGHDT; CDR2 reads YNNKEL (reference sequence). The CDR3 extends over 15 amino acids. Unmatched junction bases numbered 4, after V lost 6 bases and J lost 2 bases. CDR3 residues: CASRKGLANTGELFF. CDR3 coding DNA: TGTGCCAGCAGAAAGGGACTAGCTAACACCGGGGAGCTGTTTTTT.

This clone was seen just once. The V and J genes are TRBV11-2 and TRBJ1-4; possibly TRBD1 for D (6 bases). Trimming cost V 4 bases and J 7 bases, with 16 bases left between them. The CDR3 runs to 15 residues. Germline V gene data show CDR1 as SGHAT and CDR2 as FQNNGV. In DNA, the CDR3 is TGTGCCAGCAGCTCCGACGGGGCCAGGGGTGAAAAACTGTTTTTT. Protein product: CASSSDGARGEKLFF.

As to this clone: Other DNA sequences within the sample encode an identical CDR3. CDR3: CASSLGSGGAYEQYF. CDR3 bases: TGTGCCAGCAGCTTAGGTAGCGGGGGGGCCTACGAGCAGTACTTC. V gene TRBV7-2 combines with J gene TRBJ2-7, with 11 bases fitting TRBD2. V trimming: 1 base; J trimming: 2 bases; junction bases outside the gene matches: 1. Per germline, CDR1 SGHTA and CDR2 FQGNSA. The CDR3 runs to 15 residues.

The chain is built from TRBV10-3 and TRBJ1-6; D gene uncertain. The CDR3 length is 12 residues. The germline CDR1 and CDR2 sequences are ENHRY and SYGVKD. Trimming removed 8 bases at V and 7 bases at J, with 9 bases between. The CDR3 DNA is TGTGCCATCGCGGCAGTCAATTCACCCCTCCACTTT. Its protein product is CAIAAVNSPLHF.

This clone was detected only once. The V call is TRBV18, the J call TRBJ1-1, with a tentative D call TRBD1 (5 bases). The CDR3 length is 15 residues. Germline V gene sequence: CDR1 KGHSH, CDR2 LQKENI. The ends were cut back, 1 base at V and 0 bases at J, with 9 bases in the middle. The CDR3 loop reads CASSPRTGMNTEAFF. CDR3 coding DNA: TGTGCCAGCTCACCACGTACAGGCATGAACACTGAAGCTTTCTTT.

This rearrangement joins TRBV5-8 to TRBJ2-5; unclear D gene. The CDR3 is 16 residues long. Deletions cut 2 bases from V and 4 bases from J, with 18 bases between. In germline, CDR1 is SGHTS, CDR2 YDEGEE. The CDR3 bases are TGTGCCAGCAGCTTAGATCTTTCATCGGCTCTAGAGACCCAGTACTTC. The encoded protein is CASSLDLSSALETQYF.